The clone carrying this T cell receptor beta chain was recorded a few times. The antigen remains undetermined. V shed 1 base, J shed 4 bases, and the junction held 12 bases outside the gene matches. The CDR3 length is 19 residues. Per germline, CDR1 SGHTA and CDR2 FQGTGA. A second roughly 7 to 12 cycle PCR used barcoded and J-beta primers. Each cDNA molecule carried a tag from a template-switch adaptor that contained 12 random nucleotides. TCRdb ran MiXCR on the 5' RACE reads and lists one entry per CDR3 protein. This table holds 1.5 million to 2 million distinct CDR3 sequences, roughly a third found once. The people who gave samples were healthy Caucasians from Russia, aged roughly 6 to 95. The sample comes from a study of blood T cells in healthy people across ages. Overall study findings and caveats: Greater diversity and more naive CD4+ cells were seen in long-lived donors than in aged donors. In these data, TCR beta diversity tracked strongly with naive T cell percentage.

Sample: blood. The clonotype comes from a woman in her thirties in good health. V gene TRBV7-3 combines with J gene TRBJ2-1; TRBD2 aligns across 11 bases. The CDR3 DNA follows: TGTGCCAGCAGCTTAAAAGCACCATTGGGACTAGCGGCATACAATGAGCAGTTCTTC. Protein sequence: CASSLKAPLGLAAYNEQFF.